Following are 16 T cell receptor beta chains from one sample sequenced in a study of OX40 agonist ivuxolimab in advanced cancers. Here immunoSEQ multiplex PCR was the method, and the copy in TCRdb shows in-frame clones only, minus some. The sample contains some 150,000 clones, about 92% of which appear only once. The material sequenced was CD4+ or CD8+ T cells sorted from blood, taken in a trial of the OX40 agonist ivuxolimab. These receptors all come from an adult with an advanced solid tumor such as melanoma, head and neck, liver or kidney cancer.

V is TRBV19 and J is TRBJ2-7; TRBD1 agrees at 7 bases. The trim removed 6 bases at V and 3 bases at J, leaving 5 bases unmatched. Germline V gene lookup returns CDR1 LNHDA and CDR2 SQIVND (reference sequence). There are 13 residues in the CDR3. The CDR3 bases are TGTGCCAGTAGCTGGGACAGATTCTACGAGCAGTACTTC. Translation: CASSWDRFYEQYF.

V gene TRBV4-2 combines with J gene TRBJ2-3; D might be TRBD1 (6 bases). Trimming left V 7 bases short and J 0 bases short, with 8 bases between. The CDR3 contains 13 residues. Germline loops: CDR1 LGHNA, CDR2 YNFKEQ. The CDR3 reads CASNRASTDTQYF. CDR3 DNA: TGTGCCAGCAACAGGGCTAGCACAGATACGCAGTATTTT.

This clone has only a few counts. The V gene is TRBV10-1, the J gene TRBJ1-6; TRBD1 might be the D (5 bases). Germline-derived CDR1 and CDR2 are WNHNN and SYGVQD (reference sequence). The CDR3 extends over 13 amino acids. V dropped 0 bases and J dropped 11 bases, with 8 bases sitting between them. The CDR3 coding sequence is TGCGCCAGCAGTGAGTCTGAGGGGACACCCCTCCACTTT. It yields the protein CASSESEGTPLHF.

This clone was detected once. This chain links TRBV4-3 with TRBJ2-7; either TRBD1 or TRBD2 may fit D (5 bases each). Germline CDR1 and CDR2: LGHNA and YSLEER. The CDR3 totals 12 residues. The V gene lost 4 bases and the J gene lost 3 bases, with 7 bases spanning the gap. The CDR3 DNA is TGCGCCAGCAGCCCTGGGGGCTACGAGCAGTACTTC. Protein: CASSPGGYEQYF.

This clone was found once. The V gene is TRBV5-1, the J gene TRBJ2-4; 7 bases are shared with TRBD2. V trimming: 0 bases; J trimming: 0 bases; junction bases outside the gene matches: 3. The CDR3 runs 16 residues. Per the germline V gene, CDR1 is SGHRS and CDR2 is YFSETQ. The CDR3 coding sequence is TGCGCCAGCAGCTTGGAAGTAGCGGGAGCCAAAAACATTCAGTACTTC. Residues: CASSLEVAGAKNIQYF.

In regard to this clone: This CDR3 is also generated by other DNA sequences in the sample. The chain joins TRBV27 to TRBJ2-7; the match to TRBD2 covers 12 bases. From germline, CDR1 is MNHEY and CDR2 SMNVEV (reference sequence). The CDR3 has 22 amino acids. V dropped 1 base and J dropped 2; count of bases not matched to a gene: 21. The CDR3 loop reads CASSLYGLRTSGTVRAPYEQYF. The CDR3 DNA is TGTGCCAGCAGTTTATATGGGCTCAGGACTAGCGGGACCGTACGAGCCCCCTACGAGCAGTACTTC.

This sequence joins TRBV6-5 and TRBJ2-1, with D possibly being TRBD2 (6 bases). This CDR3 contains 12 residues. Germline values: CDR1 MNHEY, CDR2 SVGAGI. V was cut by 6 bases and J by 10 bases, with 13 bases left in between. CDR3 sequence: CASSSRSGEQFF. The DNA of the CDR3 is TGTGCCAGCAGCTCCAGGAGCGGGGAGCAGTTCTTC.

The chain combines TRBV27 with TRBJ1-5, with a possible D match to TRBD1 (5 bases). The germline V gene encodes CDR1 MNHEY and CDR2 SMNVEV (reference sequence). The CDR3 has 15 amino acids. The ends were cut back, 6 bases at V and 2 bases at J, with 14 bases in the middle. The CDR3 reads CASSRGGNGNQPQHF. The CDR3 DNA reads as TGTGCCAGCAGCCGGGGGGGGAATGGCAATCAGCCCCAGCATTTT.

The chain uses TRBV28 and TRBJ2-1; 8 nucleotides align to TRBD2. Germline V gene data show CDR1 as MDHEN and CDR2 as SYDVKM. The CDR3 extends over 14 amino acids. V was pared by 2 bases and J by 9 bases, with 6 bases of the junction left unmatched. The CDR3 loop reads CASSLVGLAGEQFF. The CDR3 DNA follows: TGTGCCAGCAGTTTAGTAGGACTAGCAGGTGAGCAGTTCTTC.

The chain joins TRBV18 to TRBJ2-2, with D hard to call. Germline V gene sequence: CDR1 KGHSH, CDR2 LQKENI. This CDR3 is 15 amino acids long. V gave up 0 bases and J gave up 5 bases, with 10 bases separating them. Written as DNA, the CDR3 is TGTGCCAGCTCACCACCGGGCCAACCGACCGGGGAGCTGTTTTTT. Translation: CASSPPGQPTGELFF. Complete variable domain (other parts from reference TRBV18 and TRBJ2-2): NAGVMQNPRHLVRRRGQEARLRCSPMKGHSHVYWYRQLPEEGLKFMVYLQKENIIDESGMPKERFSAEFPKEGPSILRIQQVVRGDSAAYFCASSPPGQPTGELFFGEGSRLTVL.

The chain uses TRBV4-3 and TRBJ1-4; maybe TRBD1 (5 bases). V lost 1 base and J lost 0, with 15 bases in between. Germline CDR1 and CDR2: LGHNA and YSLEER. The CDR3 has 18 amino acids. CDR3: CASSQAYRRGATNEKLFF. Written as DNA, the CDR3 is TGCGCCAGCAGCCAAGCATATAGACGGGGCGCAACTAATGAAAAACTGTTTTTT.

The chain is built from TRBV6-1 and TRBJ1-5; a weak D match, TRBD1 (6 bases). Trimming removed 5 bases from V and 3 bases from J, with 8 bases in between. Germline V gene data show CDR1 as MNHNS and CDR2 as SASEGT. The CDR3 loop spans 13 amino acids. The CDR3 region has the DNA TGTGCCAGCAGTCAGGGGTCCAATCAGCCCCAGCATTTT. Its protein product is CASSQGSNQPQHF.

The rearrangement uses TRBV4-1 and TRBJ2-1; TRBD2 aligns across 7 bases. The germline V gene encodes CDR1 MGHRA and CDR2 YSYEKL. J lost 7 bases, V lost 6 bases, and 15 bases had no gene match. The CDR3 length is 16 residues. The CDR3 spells CASSPGGAGVGNEQFF. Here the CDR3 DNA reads TGCGCCAGCAGTCCTGGAGGGGCGGGAGTAGGGAATGAGCAGTTCTTC.

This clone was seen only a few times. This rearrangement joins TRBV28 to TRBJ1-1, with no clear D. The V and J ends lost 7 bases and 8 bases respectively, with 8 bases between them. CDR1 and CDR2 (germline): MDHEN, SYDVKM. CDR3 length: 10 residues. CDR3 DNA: TGTGCCAGCAACGGCCGGGAAGCTTTCTTT. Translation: CASNGREAFF.

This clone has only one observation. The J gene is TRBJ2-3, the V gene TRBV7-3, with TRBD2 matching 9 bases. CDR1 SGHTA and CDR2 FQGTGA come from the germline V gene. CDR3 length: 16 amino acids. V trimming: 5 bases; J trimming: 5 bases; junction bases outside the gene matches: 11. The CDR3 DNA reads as TGTGCCAGCAGCCCCCCCTTAGCGGGGGCCTTAGATACGCAGTATTTT. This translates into CASSPPLAGALDTQYF.

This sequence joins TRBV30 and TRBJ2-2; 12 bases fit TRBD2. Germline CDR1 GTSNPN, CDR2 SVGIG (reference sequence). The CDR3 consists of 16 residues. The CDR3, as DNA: TGTGCGGGAATAGGGCTAGCGGGAGGGCCCGTCGGGGAGCTGTTTTTT. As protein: CAGIGLAGGPVGELFF.